Listed below are T cell receptor beta chains from one sample, sequenced in a study of identifying expanded T cells in peripheral blood. Produced via immunoSEQ multiplex PCR; TCRdb's table is partial and in-frame only. The sample lists 70,000 or so clones; under 90% were seen once. Sequencing input: blood. Source of these receptors: a person aged 18-69 years in good health. The CDR3 runs from the conserved cysteine through the conserved F or W. The D gene is left open where the match is weak. Expanded clones are given a class, and other clones once, few, many or no size at all.

v_call,d_call,clone_size,j_call,cdr3_aa,cdr3_nt
TRBV29-1,TRBD2,.,TRBJ2-3,CSVEDFGGKTDTQYF,TGCAGCGTTGAAGATTTCGGGGGGAAGACAGATACGCAGTATTTT
TRBV11-3,TRBD2,.,TRBJ2-3,CASSLGLAESTDTQYF,TGTGCCAGCAGCTTAGGACTAGCGGAGTCCACAGATACGCAGTATTTT
TRBV23-1,.,.,TRBJ2-5,CASSASDRAGETQYF,TGCGCCAGCAGCGCCTCTGACAGGGCGGGGGAGACCCAGTACTTC
TRBV5-1,.,.,TRBJ2-7,CASSLAGDEQYF,TGCGCCAGCAGCTTGGCAGGGGACGAGCAGTACTTC
TRBV5-8,.,.,TRBJ2-1,CASGLGVAGPILNEQFF,TGTGCCAGCGGGCTAGGGGTTGCAGGCCCCATCCTCAATGAGCAGTTCTTC
TRBV7-2,.,.,TRBJ1-3,CASSLLVGLNSGNTIYF,TGTGCCAGCAGCTTATTGGTTGGACTGAACTCTGGAAACACCATATATTTT
TRBV28,.,.,TRBJ1-5,CASRDSRVDSNQPQHF,TGTGCCAGCAGGGACAGCAGAGTCGATAGCAATCAGCCCCAGCATTTT
TRBV19,.,.,TRBJ1-4,CASNPTLGASNEKLFF,TGTGCCAGTAATCCCACGCTTGGAGCGTCTAATGAAAAACTGTTTTTT
TRBV5-1,.,.,TRBJ1-2,CASSGDRNGYGYTF,TGCGCCAGCAGCGGTGACAGGAACGGGTATGGCTACACCTTC
TRBV9,.,once,TRBJ2-2,CASRGRAGELFF,TGTGCCAGCAGGGGACGGGCCGGGGAGCTGTTTTTT
TRBV23-1,TRBD1,few,TRBJ2-7,CASEYGTGTYEQYF,TGCGCCAGCGAATACGGGACAGGGACCTACGAGCAGTACTTC
TRBV4-3,.,few,TRBJ2-3,CASSQDVGTDTQYF,TGCGCCAGCAGCCAAGATGTAGGCACAGATACGCAGTATTTT
TRBV6-5,TRBD1,.,TRBJ1-6,CASRWDSPNSPLHF,TGTGCCAGCAGGTGGGACAGCCCTAATTCACCCCTCCACTTT
TRBV27,TRBD2,.,TRBJ2-7,CATGGGYEQYF,TGTGCCACCGGCGGGGGCTACGAGCAGTACTTC
TRBV5-6,.,.,TRBJ1-6,CASSLYGTAGNSPLHF,TGTGCCAGCAGCTTGTATGGGACGGCGGGTAATTCACCCCTCCACTTT
TRBV6-5,.,.,TRBJ2-3,CASSQGVLDTQYF,TGTGCCAGCAGTCAGGGTGTTTTGGATACGCAGTATTTT
TRBV29-1,TRBD1,.,TRBJ1-2,CSVAQGAIDSALNYGYTF,TGCAGCGTGGCACAGGGGGCCATCGACAGCGCCTTGAACTATGGCTACACCTTC
TRBV7-2,.,.,TRBJ2-3,CASSLRVARSSDTQYF,TGTGCCAGCAGCTTACGGGTGGCTAGATCCTCAGATACGCAGTATTTT
TRBV19,TRBD1,.,TRBJ1-5,CASRSWGLDRRDQPQHF,TGTGCCAGTAGGAGTTGGGGTTTGGACAGGCGAGATCAGCCCCAGCATTTT
TRBV29-1,.,.,TRBJ1-1,CSVESGNTEAFF,TGCAGCGTTGAATCGGGGAACACTGAAGCTTTCTTT
TRBV5-6,.,.,TRBJ1-3,CASSLGPQGSSGNTIYF,TGTGCCAGCAGCTTGGGCCCCCAAGGGAGCTCTGGAAACACCATATATTTT
TRBV19,.,few,TRBJ2-7,CASSRDKYYEQYF,TGTGCCAGTAGTCGGGACAAGTACTACGAGCAGTACTTC
TRBV7-2,.,.,TRBJ1-2,CASSLEQFYGYTF,TGTGCCAGCAGCTTGGAACAGTTCTATGGCTACACCTTC
TRBV6-5,TRBD2,.,TRBJ2-5,CASKEPGGRETQYF,TGTGCCAGCAAAGAACCGGGGGGAAGGGAGACCCAGTACTTC
TRBV2,TRBD2,.,TRBJ2-3,CASKGLAGVDTQYF,TGTGCCAGCAAGGGACTAGCGGGAGTAGATACGCAGTATTTT
TRBV28,TRBD1,.,TRBJ2-3,CASWGDQGAGNTQYF,TGTGCCAGCTGGGGGGATCAGGGGGCAGGAAATACGCAGTATTTT
TRBV7-2,.,.,TRBJ1-6,CASSLAGLTGSPLHF,TGTGCCAGCAGCTTAGCGGGCCTAACGGGATCACCCCTCCACTTT
TRBV6-1,TRBD1,.,TRBJ1-1,CASSYRGPTEAFF,TGTGCCAGCAGCTACAGGGGTCCCACTGAAGCTTTCTTT
TRBV4-1,.,.,TRBJ2-3,CASSRFNTDTQYF,TGCGCCAGCAGCAGATTCAACACAGATACGCAGTATTTT
TRBV19,.,.,TRBJ1-1,CASSMGRNTEAFF,TGTGCCAGTAGTATGGGGAGGAACACTGAAGCTTTCTTT
TRBV9,.,.,TRBJ1-2,CASSAGAQGYTF,TGTGCCAGCAGCGCCGGGGCTCAAGGCTACACCTTC
TRBV10-3,TRBD2,.,TRBJ2-1,CAISESLAGTYNEQFF,TGTGCCATCAGTGAGTCACTAGCGGGTACCTACAATGAGCAGTTCTTC
TRBV19,.,.,TRBJ1-2,CASSIPTGDRGYGYTF,TGTGCCAGTAGTATCCCCACTGGCGATCGAGGCTATGGCTACACCTTC
TRBV27,.,once,TRBJ2-5,CASSLKGGIETQYF,TGTGCCAGCAGTTTAAAGGGGGGGATTGAGACCCAGTACTTC
TRBV28,TRBD1,.,TRBJ2-2,CASRMTGVNTGELFF,TGTGCCAGCAGGATGACAGGGGTGAACACCGGGGAGCTGTTTTTT
TRBV4-3,.,.,TRBJ2-1,CASSQEWQGGNEQFF,TGCGCCAGCAGCCAAGAGTGGCAGGGGGGCAATGAGCAGTTCTTC
TRBV7-9,.,few,TRBJ2-7,CASSLVVTGYEQYF,TGTGCCAGCAGCTTAGTAGTTACGGGGTACGAGCAGTACTTC
TRBV27,.,.,TRBJ1-1,CASRWGTEAFF,TGTGCCAGCAGGTGGGGAACTGAAGCTTTCTTT
TRBV6-5,.,.,TRBJ2-7,CASSLRGEQYF,TGTGCCAGCAGTTTACGGGGGGAGCAGTACTTC
TRBV4-3,TRBD1,.,TRBJ1-4,CASSQDPGTGEEKLFF,TGCGCCAGCAGCCAAGATCCCGGGACAGGGGAGGAAAAACTGTTTTTT
TRBV7-9,.,.,TRBJ2-2,CASILNTGELFF,TGTGCCAGCATATTGAACACCGGGGAGCTGTTTTTT
TRBV5-1,.,.,TRBJ1-1,CASSGDGGNTEAFF,TGCGCCAGCAGCGGGGACGGGGGAAACACTGAAGCTTTCTTT
TRBV7-9,.,.,TRBJ2-2,CASSLSAGELFF,TGTGCCAGCAGCTTATCCGCCGGGGAGCTGTTTTTT
TRBV10-3,.,.,TRBJ1-4,CAISEGAGKTNEKLFF,TGTGCCATCAGTGAGGGGGCAGGGAAAACTAATGAAAAACTGTTTTTT
TRBV5-4,.,.,TRBJ2-1,CASSRGYNEQFF,TGTGCCAGCAGTAGGGGCTACAATGAGCAGTTCTTC
TRBV28,.,.,TRBJ1-1,CASNQLSIRSDTEAFF,TGTGCCAGCAATCAACTCAGTATCCGTTCCGACACTGAAGCTTTCTTT